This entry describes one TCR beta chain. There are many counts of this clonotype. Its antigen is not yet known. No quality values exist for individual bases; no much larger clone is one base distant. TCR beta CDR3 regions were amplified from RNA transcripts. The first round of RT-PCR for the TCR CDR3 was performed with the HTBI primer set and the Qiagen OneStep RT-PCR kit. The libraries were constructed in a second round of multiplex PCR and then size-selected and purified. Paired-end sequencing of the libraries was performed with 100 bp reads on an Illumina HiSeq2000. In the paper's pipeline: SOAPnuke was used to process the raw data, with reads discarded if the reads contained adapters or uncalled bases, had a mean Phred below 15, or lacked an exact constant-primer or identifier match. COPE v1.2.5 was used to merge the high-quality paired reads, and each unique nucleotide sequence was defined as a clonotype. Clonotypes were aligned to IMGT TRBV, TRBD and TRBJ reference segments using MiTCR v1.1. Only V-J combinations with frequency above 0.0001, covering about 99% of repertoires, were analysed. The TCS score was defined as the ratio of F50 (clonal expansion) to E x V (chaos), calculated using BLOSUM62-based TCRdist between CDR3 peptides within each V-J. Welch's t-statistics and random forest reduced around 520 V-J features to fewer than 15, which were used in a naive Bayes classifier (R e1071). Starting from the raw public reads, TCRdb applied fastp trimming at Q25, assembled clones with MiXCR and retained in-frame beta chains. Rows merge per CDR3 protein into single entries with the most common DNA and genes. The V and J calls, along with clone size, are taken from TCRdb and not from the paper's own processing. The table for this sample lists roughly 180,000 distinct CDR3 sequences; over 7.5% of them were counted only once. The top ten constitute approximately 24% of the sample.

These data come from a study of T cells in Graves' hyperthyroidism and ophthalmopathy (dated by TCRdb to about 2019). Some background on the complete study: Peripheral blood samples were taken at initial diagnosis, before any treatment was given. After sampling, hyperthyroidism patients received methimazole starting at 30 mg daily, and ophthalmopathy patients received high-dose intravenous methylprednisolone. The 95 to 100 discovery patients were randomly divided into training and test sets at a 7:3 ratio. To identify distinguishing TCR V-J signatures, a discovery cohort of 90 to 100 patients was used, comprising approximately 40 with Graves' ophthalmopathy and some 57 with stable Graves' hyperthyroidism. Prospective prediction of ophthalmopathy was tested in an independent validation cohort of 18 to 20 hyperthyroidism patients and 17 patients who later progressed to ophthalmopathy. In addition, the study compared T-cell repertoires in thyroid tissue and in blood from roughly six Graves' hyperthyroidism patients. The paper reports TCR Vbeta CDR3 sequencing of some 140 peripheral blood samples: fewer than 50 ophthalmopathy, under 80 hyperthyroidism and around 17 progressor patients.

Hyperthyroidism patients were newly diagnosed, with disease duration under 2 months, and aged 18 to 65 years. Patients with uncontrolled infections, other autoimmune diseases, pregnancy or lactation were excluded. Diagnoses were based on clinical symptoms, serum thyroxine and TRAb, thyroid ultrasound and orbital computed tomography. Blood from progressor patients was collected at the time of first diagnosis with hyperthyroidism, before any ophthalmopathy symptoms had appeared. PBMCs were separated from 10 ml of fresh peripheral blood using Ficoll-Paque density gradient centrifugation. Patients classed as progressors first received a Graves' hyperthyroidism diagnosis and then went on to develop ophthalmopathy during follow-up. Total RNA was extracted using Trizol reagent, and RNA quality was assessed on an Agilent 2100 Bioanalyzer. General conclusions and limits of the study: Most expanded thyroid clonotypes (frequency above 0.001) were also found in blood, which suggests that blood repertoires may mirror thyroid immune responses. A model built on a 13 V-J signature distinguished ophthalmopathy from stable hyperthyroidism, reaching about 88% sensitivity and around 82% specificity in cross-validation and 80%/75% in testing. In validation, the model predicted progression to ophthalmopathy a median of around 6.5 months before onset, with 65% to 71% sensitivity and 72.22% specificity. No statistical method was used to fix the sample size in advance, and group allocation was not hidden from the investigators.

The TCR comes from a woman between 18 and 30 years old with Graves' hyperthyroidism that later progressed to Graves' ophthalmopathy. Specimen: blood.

The DNA reads TGTGCCACCAGCAGAGATAGGGTCGGGCAGCCCCAGCATTTT. This translates into CATSRDRVGQPQHF. The chain links TRBV15 with TRBJ1-5, with the D segment identity uncertain. Deletion took 0 bases off V and 7 bases off J, with a span of 10 bases between the germline ends. Per the germline V gene (reference sequence), LNHNV is the CDR1 and YYDKDF is the CDR2. The CDR3, cysteine through phenylalanine, is 14 amino acids long. The CDR3 DNA has 42 bases and is translated from base 1.